Below, one T cell receptor beta chain is given with its context. The data were obtained in a study of T-cell reconstitution after alpha-beta-depleted transplantation in children. Unique molecular identifiers tagged the TCRbeta library. TCRdb re-derived calls from the PCR reads in MiXCR, one entry per CDR3 protein. The sample shows some 350,000 distinct CDR3 sequences, around a tenth of them seen only once. The V segment lost 2 bases and the J segment 2 bases; nucleotides outside the gene matches: 26. The CDR3 sequence is 23 residues long. Germline values: CDR1 MGHRA, CDR2 YSYEKL. V usage is TRBV4-1 and J usage is TRBJ2-3; 9 bases match TRBD2. The source material was PBMCs from the stem cell graft donor, sampled from the stem cell graft. The sequence came from a human donor who donated a stem cell graft to a child with acute lymphoblastic leukemia. CDR3 DNA: TGCGCCAGCAGCCAAAATTCTGGGGACCCGGGACTAGCTTTGTCCCAAGACACAGATACGCAGTATTTT. This codes for CASSQNSGDPGLALSQDTDTQYF.